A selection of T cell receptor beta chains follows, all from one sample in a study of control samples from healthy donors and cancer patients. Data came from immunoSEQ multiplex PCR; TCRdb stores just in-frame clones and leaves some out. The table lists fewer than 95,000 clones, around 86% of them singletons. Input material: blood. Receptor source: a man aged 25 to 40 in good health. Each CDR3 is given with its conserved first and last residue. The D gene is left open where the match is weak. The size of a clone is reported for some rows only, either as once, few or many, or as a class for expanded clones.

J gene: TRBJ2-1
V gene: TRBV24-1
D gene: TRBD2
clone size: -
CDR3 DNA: TGTGCCACCAGTGATTCTGCAAATGTGCGGGGGGGCCTCTACAATGAGCAGTTCTTC
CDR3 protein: CATSDSANVRGGLYNEQFF

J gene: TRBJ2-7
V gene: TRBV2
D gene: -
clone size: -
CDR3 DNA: TGTGCCAGCAAGGCGGGCGAGCAGTACTTC
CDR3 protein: CASKAGEQYF

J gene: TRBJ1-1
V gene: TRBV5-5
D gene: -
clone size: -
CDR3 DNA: TGTGCCAGCAGCTTGGATGTAGGGCGCACTGAAGCTTTCTTT
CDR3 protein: CASSLDVGRTEAFF

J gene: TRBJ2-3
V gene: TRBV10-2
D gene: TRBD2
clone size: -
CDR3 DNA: TGCGCCAGCAGTGAGACCCTAGCGGGGGCCTCCGGGGATACGCAGTATTTT
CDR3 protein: CASSETLAGASGDTQYF

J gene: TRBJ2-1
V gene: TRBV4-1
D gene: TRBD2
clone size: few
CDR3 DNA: TGCGCCAGCAGCCGACAGACTAGCGCTTTCTACGACAATGAGCAGTTCTTC
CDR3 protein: CASSRQTSAFYDNEQFF

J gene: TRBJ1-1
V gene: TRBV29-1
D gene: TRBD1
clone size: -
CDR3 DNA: TGCAGCGCCCTGGGACAGGTCGTGAACACTGAAGCTTTCTTT
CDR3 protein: CSALGQVVNTEAFF

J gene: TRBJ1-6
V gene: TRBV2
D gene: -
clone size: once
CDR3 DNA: TGTGCCAGCAGCGACCTAGTTAATTCACCCCTCCACTTT
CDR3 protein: CASSDLVNSPLHF

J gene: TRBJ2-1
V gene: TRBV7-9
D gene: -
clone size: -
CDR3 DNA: TGTGCCAGCAGCTCCACAGGGGAGGGGAATGAACAGTTCTTC
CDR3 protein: CASSSTGEGNEQFF

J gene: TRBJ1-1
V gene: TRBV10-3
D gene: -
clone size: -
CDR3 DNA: TGTGCCATCAGTGAGACTGACCAGGGAAGTAGGGCTTTCTTT
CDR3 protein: CAISETDQGSRAFF

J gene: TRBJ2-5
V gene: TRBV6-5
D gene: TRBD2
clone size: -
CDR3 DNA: TGTGCCAGCAGTCCCAGCGGGGGGCCTCAAGAGACCCAGTACTTC
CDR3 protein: CASSPSGGPQETQYF

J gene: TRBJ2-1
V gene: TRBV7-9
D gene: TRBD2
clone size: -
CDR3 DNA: TGTGCCAGCAGCTGGCCCACTAGCGGGGGAGGGAATGAGCAGTTCTTC
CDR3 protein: CASSWPTSGGGNEQFF

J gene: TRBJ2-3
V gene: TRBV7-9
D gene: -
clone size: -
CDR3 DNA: TGTGCCAGCAGCCGTTCGTCTGGGCGGGGCACAGATACGCAGTATTTT
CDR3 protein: CASSRSSGRGTDTQYF

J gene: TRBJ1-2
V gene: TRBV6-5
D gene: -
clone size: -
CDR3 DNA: TGTGCCAGCAGTTTGGGACTAGGGGGAAGCTATGGCTACACCTTC
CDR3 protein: CASSLGLGGSYGYTF

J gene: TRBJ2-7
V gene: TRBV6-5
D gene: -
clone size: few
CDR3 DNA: TGTGCCAGCAGTTACTCTGCGGACTACGAGCAGTACTTC
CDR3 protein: CASSYSADYEQYF

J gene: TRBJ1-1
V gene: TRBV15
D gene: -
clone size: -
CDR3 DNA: TGTGCCACCAGCAGAGATCTTAGGTCTATGAACACTGAAGCTTTCTTT
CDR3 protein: CATSRDLRSMNTEAFF

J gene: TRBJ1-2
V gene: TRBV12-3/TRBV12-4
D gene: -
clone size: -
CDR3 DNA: TGTGCCAGCAGTCCCGGGACCCCCTATGGCTACACCTTC
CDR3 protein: CASSPGTPYGYTF

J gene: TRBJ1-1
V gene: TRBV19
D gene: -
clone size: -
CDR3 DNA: TGTGCTCGGCAACGGGTAAACACTGAAGCTTTCTTT
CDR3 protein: CARQRVNTEAFF

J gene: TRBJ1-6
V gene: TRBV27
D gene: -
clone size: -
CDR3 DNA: TGTGCCAGCAGTTTGGGGACTAGCTCCTATAATTCACCCCTCCACTTT
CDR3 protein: CASSLGTSSYNSPLHF

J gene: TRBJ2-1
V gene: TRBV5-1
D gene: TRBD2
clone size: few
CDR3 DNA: TGCGCCAGCAGCCCATTACGGGGGGGCGTCCACAATGAGCAGTTCTTC
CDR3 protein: CASSPLRGGVHNEQFF

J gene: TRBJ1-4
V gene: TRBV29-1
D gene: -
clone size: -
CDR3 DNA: TGCAGCGTTGAAACGATAACTAATGAAAAACTGTTTTTT
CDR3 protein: CSVETITNEKLFF

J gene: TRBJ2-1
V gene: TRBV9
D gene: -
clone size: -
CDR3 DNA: TGTGCCAGCAGCGTAGTTAAGGGGGATGAGCAGTTCTTC
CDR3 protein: CASSVVKGDEQFF

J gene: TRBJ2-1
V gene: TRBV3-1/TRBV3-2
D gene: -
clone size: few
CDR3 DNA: TGTGCCAGCAGCCACGAGGGACAACCCGGCGATGAGCAGTTCTTC
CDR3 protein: CASSHEGQPGDEQFF

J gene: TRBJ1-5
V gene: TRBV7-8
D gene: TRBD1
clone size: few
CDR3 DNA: TGTGCCAGCAGCCCCCAGACAGGGGGCAATCAGCCCCAGCATTTT
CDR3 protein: CASSPQTGGNQPQHF

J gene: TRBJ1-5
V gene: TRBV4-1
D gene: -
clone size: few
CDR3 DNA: TGCGCCAGCAGCCCAGCAGGCGGGGACAATCAGCCCCAGCATTTT
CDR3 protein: CASSPAGGDNQPQHF

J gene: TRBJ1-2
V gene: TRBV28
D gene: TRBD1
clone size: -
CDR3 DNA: TGTGCCAGCAGTTTAGACTCGACAGGGGGCTATGGCTACACCTTC
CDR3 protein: CASSLDSTGGYGYTF

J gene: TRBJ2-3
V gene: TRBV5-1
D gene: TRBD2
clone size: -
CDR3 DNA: TGCGCCAGCAGCTCCCTCGCCGGGGGGGGACCCACAGATACGCAGTATTTT
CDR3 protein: CASSSLAGGGPTDTQYF

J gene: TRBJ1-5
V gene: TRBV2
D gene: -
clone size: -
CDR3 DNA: TGTGCCAGCAGTCCGGGACAACTAAATCAGCCCCAGCATTTT
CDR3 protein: CASSPGQLNQPQHF

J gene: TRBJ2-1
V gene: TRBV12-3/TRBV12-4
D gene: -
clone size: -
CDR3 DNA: TGTGCCAGCAGTTTGCCCAGAGGCTTGATCTTC
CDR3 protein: CASSLPRGLIF

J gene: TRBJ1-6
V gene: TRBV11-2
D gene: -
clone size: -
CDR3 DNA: TGTGCCAGCAGCTTAGGTCATGGCAGGCCGCCGGGTAATTCACCCCTCCACTTT
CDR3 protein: CASSLGHGRPPGNSPLHF

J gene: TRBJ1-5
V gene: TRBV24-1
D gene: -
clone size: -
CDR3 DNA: TGTGCCACCAGTGACCCCAAGAGGGGCAATCAGCCCCAGCATTTT
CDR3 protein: CATSDPKRGNQPQHF

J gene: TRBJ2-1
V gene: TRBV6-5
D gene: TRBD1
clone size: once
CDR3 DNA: TGTGCCAGCAGTTACGGACAGGGGGCGCAGCGGCAGTTCTTC
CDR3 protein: CASSYGQGAQRQFF

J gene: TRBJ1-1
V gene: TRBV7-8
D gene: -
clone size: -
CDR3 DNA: TGTGCCAGCAGCCTATCTCTAAACACTGAAGCTTTCTTT
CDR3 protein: CASSLSLNTEAFF

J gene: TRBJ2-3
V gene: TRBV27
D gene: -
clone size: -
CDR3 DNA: TGTGCCAGCAGTACCGGCATTGCAAACGCGGATACGCAGTATTTT
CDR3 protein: CASSTGIANADTQYF

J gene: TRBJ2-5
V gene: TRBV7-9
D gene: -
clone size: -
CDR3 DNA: TGTGCCAGCAGCTTCGACAGGACCCAAGAGACCCAGTACTTC
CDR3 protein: CASSFDRTQETQYF

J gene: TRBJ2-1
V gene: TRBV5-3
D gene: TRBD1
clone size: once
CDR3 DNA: TGTGCCAGAAGCCCCGACAGGGGCCGATACAATGAGCAGTTCTTC
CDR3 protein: CARSPDRGRYNEQFF

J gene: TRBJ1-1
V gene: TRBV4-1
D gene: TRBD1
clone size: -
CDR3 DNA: TGCGCCAGCAGCCAAGGACAGGGGCTGCTAGGAGGCACTGAAGCTTTCTTT
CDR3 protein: CASSQGQGLLGGTEAFF

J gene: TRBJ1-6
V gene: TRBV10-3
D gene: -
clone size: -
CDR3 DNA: TGTGCCATCAGTGAACAGGGTAGTCGATCCTATAATTCACCCCTCCACTTT
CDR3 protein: CAISEQGSRSYNSPLHF

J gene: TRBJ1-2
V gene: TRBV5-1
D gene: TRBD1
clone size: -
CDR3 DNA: TGCGCCAGCAGCGCGGGACAGGGTGGAGGCTACACCTTC
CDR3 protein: CASSAGQGGGYTF

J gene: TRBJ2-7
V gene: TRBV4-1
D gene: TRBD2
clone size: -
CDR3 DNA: TGCGCCAGCAGCCAAGATCCTTGGACTAGCGGTTCTACCTACGAGCAGTACTTC
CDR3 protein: CASSQDPWTSGSTYEQYF

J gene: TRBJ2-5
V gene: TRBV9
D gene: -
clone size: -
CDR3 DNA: TGTGCCAGCAGCGAGGAAAACCAAGAGACCCAGTACTTC
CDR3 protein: CASSEENQETQYF